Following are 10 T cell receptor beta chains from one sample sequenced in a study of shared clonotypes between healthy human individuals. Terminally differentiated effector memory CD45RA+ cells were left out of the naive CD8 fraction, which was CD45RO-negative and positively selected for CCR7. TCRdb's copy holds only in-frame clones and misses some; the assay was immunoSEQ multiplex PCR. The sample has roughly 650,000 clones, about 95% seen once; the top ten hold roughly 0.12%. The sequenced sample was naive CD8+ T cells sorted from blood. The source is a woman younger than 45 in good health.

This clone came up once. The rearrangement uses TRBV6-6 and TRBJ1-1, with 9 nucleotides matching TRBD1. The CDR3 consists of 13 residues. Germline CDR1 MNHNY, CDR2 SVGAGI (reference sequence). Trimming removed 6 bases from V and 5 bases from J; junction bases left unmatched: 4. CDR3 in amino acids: CASSLTGGTEAFF. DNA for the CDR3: TGTGCCAGCAGCCTGACAGGGGGAACTGAAGCTTTCTTT.

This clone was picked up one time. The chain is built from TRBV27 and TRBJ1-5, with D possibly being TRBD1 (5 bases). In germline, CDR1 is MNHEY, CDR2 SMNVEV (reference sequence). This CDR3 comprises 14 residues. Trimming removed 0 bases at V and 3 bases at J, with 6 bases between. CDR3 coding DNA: TGTGCCAGCAGTTTATCAGGGGCCAATCAGCCCCAGCATTTT. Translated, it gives CASSLSGANQPQHF.

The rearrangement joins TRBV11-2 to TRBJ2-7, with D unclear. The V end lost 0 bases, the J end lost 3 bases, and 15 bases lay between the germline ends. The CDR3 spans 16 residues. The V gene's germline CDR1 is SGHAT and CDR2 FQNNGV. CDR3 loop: CASSLDGIGLNYEQYF. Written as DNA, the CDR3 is TGTGCCAGCAGCTTAGATGGGATAGGCCTAAACTACGAGCAGTACTTC.

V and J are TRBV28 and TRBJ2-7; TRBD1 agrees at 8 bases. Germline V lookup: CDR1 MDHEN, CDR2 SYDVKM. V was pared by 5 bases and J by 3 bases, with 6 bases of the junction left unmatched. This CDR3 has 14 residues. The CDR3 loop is CASSVTGESYEQYF. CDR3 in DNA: TGTGCCAGCAGTGTGACAGGGGAAAGCTACGAGCAGTACTTC.

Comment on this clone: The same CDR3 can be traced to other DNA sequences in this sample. The CDR3 reads CASSLGRTYEQYF. The CDR3 DNA reads TGTGCCAGCAGTTTAGGGAGGACCTACGAGCAGTACTTC. The V gene is TRBV28, the J gene TRBJ2-7; D possibly corresponds to TRBD2 (6 bases). There are 13 residues in the CDR3. The germline gives CDR1 MDHEN, CDR2 SYDVKM. The V and J ends lost 2 bases and 2 bases respectively, with 7 bases between them.

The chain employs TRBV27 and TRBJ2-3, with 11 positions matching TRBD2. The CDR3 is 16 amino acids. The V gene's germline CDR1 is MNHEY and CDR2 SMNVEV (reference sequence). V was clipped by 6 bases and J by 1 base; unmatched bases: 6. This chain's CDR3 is CASSPGLADRTDTQYF. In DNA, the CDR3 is TGTGCCAGCAGCCCGGGACTAGCGGACCGCACAGATACGCAGTATTTT.

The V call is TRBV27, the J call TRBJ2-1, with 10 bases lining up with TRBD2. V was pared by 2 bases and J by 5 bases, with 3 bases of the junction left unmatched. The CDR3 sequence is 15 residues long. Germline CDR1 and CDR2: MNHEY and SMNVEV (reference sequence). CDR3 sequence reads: CASSLVLAGDNEQFF. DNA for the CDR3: TGTGCCAGCAGTTTAGTCCTAGCGGGAGACAATGAGCAGTTCTTC.

This chain's CDR3 is CAISAGRDSSTDTQYF. Written as DNA, the CDR3 is TGTGCCATCTCCGCCGGGCGGGACAGTAGCACAGATACGCAGTATTTT. The rearrangement uses TRBV28 and TRBJ2-3; D may be TRBD1 (7 bases). Trimming shortened V by 10 bases and J by 0 bases, and 20 bases separated the two germline ends. Germline assignment: CDR1 MDHEN and CDR2 SYDVKM. The CDR3 is 16 amino acids.

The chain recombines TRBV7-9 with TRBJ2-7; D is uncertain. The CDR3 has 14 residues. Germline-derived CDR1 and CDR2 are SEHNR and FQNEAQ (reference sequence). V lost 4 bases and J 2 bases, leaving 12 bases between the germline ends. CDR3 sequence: CASSSTGRPYEQYF. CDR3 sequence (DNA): TGTGCCAGCAGCTCCACCGGACGGCCCTACGAGCAGTACTTC.

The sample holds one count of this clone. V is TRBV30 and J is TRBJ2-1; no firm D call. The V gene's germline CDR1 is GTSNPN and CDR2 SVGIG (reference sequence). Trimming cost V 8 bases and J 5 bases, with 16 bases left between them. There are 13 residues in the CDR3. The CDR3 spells CAGSENIDNEQFF. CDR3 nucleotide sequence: TGTGCCGGATCCGAAAACATAGACAATGAGCAGTTCTTC.